The clone carrying this T cell receptor beta chain was counted between two and nine times. Its antigen is still unknown. The identical CDR3 is also encoded by other nucleotide sequences in the sample. Method: immunoSEQ multiplex PCR; TCRdb's copy keeps in-frame clones and lacks some. The repertoire holds fewer than 850,000 clones, with about two thirds as singletons. The sample is drawn from a study of shared clonotypes between healthy human individuals. Study-wide findings and caveats: Clonotypes shared by all four donors outscored non-shared clonotypes in generation probability. A handful of donors held about 5% of naive CD4 clonotypes in common.

The CDR3 extends over 14 amino acids. With 3 bases removed from V and 2 bases from J, the gap between germline ends came to 11 bases. The germline CDR1 and CDR2 sequences are MNHEY and SMNVEV (reference sequence). This clonotype was sampled from a woman under 40 in good health. The V gene is TRBV27, the J gene TRBJ2-7, with D tentatively TRBD1 (5 bases). Sequenced: memory CD4+ T cells sorted from blood. Subset given: CD45RA-negative fraction. CDR3: CASSFTQGPYEQYF. CDR3 in DNA: TGTGCCAGCAGTTTTACGCAGGGCCCCTACGAGCAGTACTTC.